These 21 T cell receptor beta chains came from one sample sequenced in a study of blood T cell repertoires in COVID-19. TCRdb keeps only in-frame clones here, not all; method: immunoSEQ multiplex PCR. This table has about 59,000 clones, over 75% appearing once. Sequencing was performed on peripheral blood. The receptors shown here come from a human donor in a cohort sampled during active COVID-19.

The CDR3 DNA follows: TGTGCCAGCAGGCCTCGGGGGAGAGGAAACTATGGCTACACCTTC. Its translation: CASRPRGRGNYGYTF. The rearrangement uses TRBV2 and TRBJ1-2; the D gene is possibly TRBD1 (5 bases). Germline-derived CDR1 and CDR2 are SNHLY and FYNNEI. Trimming removed 6 bases from V and 2 bases from J, with 16 bases in between. The CDR3 totals 15 residues.

This rearrangement joins TRBV29-1 to TRBJ1-2; no firm D call. V gave up 1 base and J gave up 0 bases, with 9 bases separating them. The CDR3 contains 14 residues. Germline V gene sequence: CDR1 SQVTM, CDR2 ANQGSEA. The CDR3 region has the DNA TGCAGCGTTGAAGCCCAGCGGACTAACTATGGCTACACCTTC. Its protein is CSVEAQRTNYGYTF.

This chain connects TRBV29-1 to TRBJ2-7, with D maybe TRBD1 (6 bases). Trimming removed 1 base from V and 1 base from J, with 20 bases in between. The CDR3 length is 17 residues. Germline CDR1 is SQVTM and CDR2 is ANQGSEA. The CDR3 DNA reads as TGCAGCGTTGAAGTATCACCCCCGACAGGTCTATCCTACGAGCAGTACTTC. It encodes CSVEVSPPTGLSYEQYF.

This clone has a handful of counts. J is TRBJ2-3 and V is TRBV7-6; D perhaps matches TRBD1 (6 bases). The CDR3 has 16 amino acids. The V end lost 0 bases, the J end lost 3 bases, and 13 bases lay between the germline ends. Germline V CDR1 and CDR2: SGHVS, FNYEAQ. CDR3 in DNA: TGTGCCAGCAGCTTAGCGCTTGGGGGCCGGACAGATACGCAGTATTTT. Amino acid sequence: CASSLALGGRTDTQYF.

The chain employs TRBV1 and TRBJ2-1; TRBD2, as called in the table, went unchecked against the DNA. TRBV1 has pseudogene status. The CDR3 runs to 16 residues. CDR3 coding DNA: TGCACCAGCAGCCAAGATCCCCGAACCTTGAGCAATGAGCAGTTCTTC. Translated, it gives CTSSQDPRTLSNEQFF.

This rearrangement joins TRBV19 to TRBJ2-5, with 8 bases fitting TRBD2. Germline V CDR1 and CDR2: LNHDA, SQIVND (reference sequence). This CDR3 spans 15 amino acids. Trimming at V came to 6 bases and at J to 5 bases, leaving 11 bases not matched to a gene. In DNA, the CDR3 is TGTGCCAGTAGGGTGACTAGCGCCCCCGGGGAGACCCAGTACTTC. It specifies CASRVTSAPGETQYF.

CDR3 amino acids: CASSYQGTYEQYF. The CDR3 DNA follows: TGTGCCAGCAGTTATCAGGGCACCTACGAGCAGTACTTC. The V call is TRBV6-5, the J call TRBJ2-7; the D gene is possibly TRBD1 (5 bases). Trimming shortened V by 3 bases and J by 2 bases, and 8 bases separated the two germline ends. The CDR3 runs 13 residues. Per the germline V gene, CDR1 is MNHEY and CDR2 is SVGAGI.

The chain is built from TRBV4-1 and TRBJ2-5; a possible D gene is TRBD1 (6 bases). The CDR3 loop spans 15 amino acids. V lost 4 bases, J lost 5 bases, and 17 bases lay in between. Germline V CDR1 and CDR2: MGHRA, YSYEKL. In DNA form, the CDR3 reads TGCGCCAGCAGCCTTGGGGAGAGTCAGGGGGAGACCCAGTACTTC. Protein product: CASSLGESQGETQYF.

This chain joins TRBV7-6 and TRBJ2-3; the match to TRBD2 covers 14 bases. Germline CDR1 is SGHVS and CDR2 is FNYEAQ. The trim removed 4 bases at V and 6 bases at J, leaving 12 bases unmatched. The CDR3 is 18 amino acids. The CDR3 loop reads CASSWGTPGLAGEDTQYF. CDR3 nucleotides: TGTGCCAGCAGCTGGGGAACTCCGGGACTAGCGGGAGAGGATACGCAGTATTTT. Full variable domain (remainder filled in from reference TRBV7-6 and TRBJ2-3): GAGVSQSPRYKVTKRGQDVALRCDPISGHVSLYWYRQALGQGPEFLTYFNYEAQQDKSGLPNDRFSAERPEGSISTLTIQRTEQRDSAMYRCASSWGTPGLAGEDTQYFGPGTRLTVL.

The chain carries TRBV4-2 and TRBJ2-5, with TRBD2 matching over 8 bases. This CDR3 is built from 18 residues. In germline, CDR1 is LGHNA, CDR2 YNFKEQ. V dropped 5 bases and J dropped 1; count of bases not matched to a gene: 15. The CDR3 protein is CASSTEGPQSGGQETQYF. The CDR3 nucleotides read TGTGCCAGCAGCACCGAAGGTCCCCAAAGCGGGGGCCAAGAGACCCAGTACTTC.

The chain employs TRBV7-6 and TRBJ2-1; a possible D gene is TRBD2 (5 bases). The CDR3 extends over 18 amino acids. Per germline, CDR1 SGHVS and CDR2 FNYEAQ. V was pared by 5 bases and J by 0 bases, with 20 bases between. The CDR3, as DNA: TGTGCCAGCAGCCCGTTGGCGGGCGGGTCGTTCTCCTACAATGAGCAGTTCTTC. Its protein is CASSPLAGGSFSYNEQFF.

This sequence joins TRBV5-4 and TRBJ2-7; D uncertain. The CDR3 runs to 13 residues. Per the germline V gene, CDR1 is SGHNT and CDR2 is YYREEE (reference sequence). The V gene lost 2 bases and the J gene lost 3 bases, with 9 bases spanning the gap. The CDR3 DNA sequence: TGTGCCAGCAGCTTCTCCACTGACTACGAGCAGTACTTC. This translates into CASSFSTDYEQYF. Supplemented by reference TRBV5-4 and TRBJ2-7, the full variable domain reads ETGVTQSPTHLIKTRGQQVTLRCSSQSGHNTVSWYQQALGQGPQFIFQYYREEENGRGNFPPRFSGLQFPNYSSELNVNALELDDSALYLCASSFSTDYEQYFGPGTRLTVT.

The gene calls are TRBV4-3 and TRBJ1-2; D unresolved. The V and J ends lost 0 bases and 6 bases respectively, with 5 bases between them. This CDR3 region has 12 residues. Germline CDR1 and CDR2: LGHNA and YSLEER. The CDR3 region is CASSQDLDGYTF. Written as DNA, the CDR3 is TGCGCCAGCAGCCAAGATCTTGATGGCTACACCTTC.

J is TRBJ1-5 and V is TRBV28, with 7 bases fitting TRBD1. The CDR3 is 14 residues long. V lost 5 bases to trimming and J lost 4 bases; unmatched junction nucleotides: 5. Germline V lookup: CDR1 MDHEN, CDR2 SYDVKM. As DNA, the CDR3 is TGTGCCAGCAGTGTCCGACAGGGTAATCAGCCCCAGCATTTT. Translated, it gives CASSVRQGNQPQHF.

This chain uses TRBV4-3 with TRBJ2-6, with a weak D call TRBD1 (6 bases). The germline gives CDR1 LGHNA, CDR2 YSLEER. This CDR3 spans 16 amino acids. Trimming pared 0 bases from V and 4 bases from J, leaving 10 bases between. CDR3 in amino acids: CASSQETGTGANVLTF. DNA of the CDR3: TGCGCCAGCAGCCAAGAAACAGGGACAGGGGCCAACGTCCTGACTTTC.

CDR3 nucleotides: TGTGCCATCAGTGCGGCCCGGGGGGTCGGCACTGAAGCTTTCTTT. As protein: CAISAARGVGTEAFF. This sequence joins TRBV10-3 and TRBJ1-1; maybe TRBD1 (5 bases). CDR3 length: 15 amino acids. V lost 4 bases, J lost 4 bases, and 16 bases lay in between. Germline values: CDR1 ENHRY, CDR2 SYGVKD.

The chain links TRBV4-2 to TRBJ2-7; the match to TRBD2 covers 9 bases. The germline gives CDR1 LGHNA, CDR2 YNFKEQ. V lost 2 bases to trimming and J lost 0 bases; unmatched junction nucleotides: 2. The CDR3 runs to 15 residues. CDR3 coding DNA: TGTGCCAGCAGCCAACAGCGGGAGGCCTCCTACGAGCAGTACTTC. It translates to CASSQQREASYEQYF.

The J gene is TRBJ2-2, the V gene TRBV14; D possibly corresponds to TRBD1 (5 bases). V gave up 2 bases and J gave up 6 bases, with 13 bases separating them. From germline, CDR1 is SGHDN and CDR2 FVKESK. The CDR3 has 15 residues. In DNA form, the CDR3 reads TGTGCCAGCAGCCAATATAGGGGAATCGCCGGGGAGCTGTTTTTT. The encoded protein is CASSQYRGIAGELFF.

This rearrangement joins TRBV7-9 to TRBJ2-5; possible D gene TRBD1, 6 bases. Germline V CDR1 and CDR2: SEHNR, FQNEAQ (reference sequence). V was shortened by 5 bases and J by 3 bases, with 16 bases between the two germline ends. This CDR3 is 15 amino acids long. The CDR3 DNA reads TGTGCCAGCAGCCTTATCACCAGGGGAAAAGAGACCCAGTACTTC. Encoded protein: CASSLITRGKETQYF.

This rearrangement joins TRBV20-1 to TRBJ2-1, with D unresolved. V was clipped by 5 bases and J by 1 base, with 3 bases between them. This CDR3 has 11 amino acids. Germline lookup yields CDR1 DFQATT and CDR2 SNEGSKA (reference sequence). The CDR3 DNA is TGCAGTGCTGAGTCCTACAATGAGCAGTTCTTC. Its translation is CSAESYNEQFF.

The chain combines TRBV11-2 with TRBJ2-1; D is possibly TRBD2 (5 bases). Trimming shortened V by 5 bases and J by 10 bases, and 15 bases separated the two germline ends. Germline CDR1 reads SGHAT; CDR2 reads FQNNGV. The length of the CDR3 is 13 residues. The chain's CDR3 is CASSQTSEREQFF. The CDR3 coding sequence is TGTGCCAGCAGCCAAACCTCCGAGCGGGAGCAGTTCTTC.